The 3 T cell receptor beta chains in this list originate from one sample, sequenced in a study of control samples from healthy donors and cancer patients. Generated by immunoSEQ multiplex PCR, the TCRdb table keeps only in-frame clones and is missing some. Here the sample spans approximately 150,000 clones, just over 95% being singletons. The sequenced material came from blood. Receptors originate from a woman in her 30s in good health.

The V call is TRBV10-1, the J call TRBJ2-4; D is perhaps TRBD1 or TRBD2 (6 bases each). Looked up from germline, CDR1 is WNHNN and CDR2 is SYGVQD (reference sequence). The V end was cut by 5 bases, the J end by 9 bases, with 26 bases between. The CDR3 totals 17 residues. CDR3: CASSRGSRGAPGGIQYF. The CDR3 DNA is TGCGCCAGCAGTCGAGGTTCAAGGGGGGCGCCCGGAGGCATTCAGTACTTC.

As regards this clone: Other nucleotide sequences from this sample produce the same CDR3. The V and J genes are TRBV7-2 and TRBJ1-2, with a tentative D call TRBD1 (6 bases). The germline gives CDR1 SGHTA, CDR2 FQGNSA. V was pared by 5 bases and J by 8 bases, with 21 bases between. This CDR3 comprises 15 residues. The CDR3 here is CASSVTWGRSGGYTF. The CDR3, as DNA: TGTGCCAGCAGCGTGACTTGGGGGCGCTCGGGGGGCTACACCTTC.

This clone was recorded once. V usage is TRBV15 and J usage is TRBJ2-7; no clear D. Germline V lookup: CDR1 LNHNV, CDR2 YYDKDF (reference sequence). V lost 4 bases, J lost 2 bases, and 9 bases lay in between. This CDR3 is 13 amino acids long. The CDR3 region has the DNA TGTGCCACCAGCAAGGACCTGGCCTACGAGCAGTACTTC. Protein product: CATSKDLAYEQYF.